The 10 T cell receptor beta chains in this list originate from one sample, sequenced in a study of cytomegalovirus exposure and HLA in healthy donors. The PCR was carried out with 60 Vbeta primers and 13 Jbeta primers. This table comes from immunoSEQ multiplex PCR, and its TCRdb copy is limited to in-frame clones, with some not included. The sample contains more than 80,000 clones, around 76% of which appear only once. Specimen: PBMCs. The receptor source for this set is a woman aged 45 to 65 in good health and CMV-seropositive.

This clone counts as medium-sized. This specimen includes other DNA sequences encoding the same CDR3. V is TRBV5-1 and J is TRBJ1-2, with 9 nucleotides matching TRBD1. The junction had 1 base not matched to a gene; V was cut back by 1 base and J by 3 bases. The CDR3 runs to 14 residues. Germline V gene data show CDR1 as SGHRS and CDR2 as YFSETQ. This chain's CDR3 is CASSLRTGDYGYTF. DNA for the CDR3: TGCGCCAGCAGCTTGAGGACAGGGGACTATGGCTACACCTTC. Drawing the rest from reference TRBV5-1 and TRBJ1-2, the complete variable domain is KAGVTQTPRYLIKTRGQQVTLSCSPISGHRSVSWYQQTPGQGLQFLFEYFSETQRNKGNFPGRFSGRQFSNSRSEMNVSTLELGDSALYLCASSLRTGDYGYTFGSGTRLTVV.

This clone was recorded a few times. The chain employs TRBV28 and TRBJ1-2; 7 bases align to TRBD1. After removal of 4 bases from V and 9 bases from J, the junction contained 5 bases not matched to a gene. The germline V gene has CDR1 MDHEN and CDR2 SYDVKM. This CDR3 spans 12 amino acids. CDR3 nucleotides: TGTGCCAGCAGTTCGACAGGGCGAAGCTACACCTTC. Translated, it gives CASSSTGRSYTF.

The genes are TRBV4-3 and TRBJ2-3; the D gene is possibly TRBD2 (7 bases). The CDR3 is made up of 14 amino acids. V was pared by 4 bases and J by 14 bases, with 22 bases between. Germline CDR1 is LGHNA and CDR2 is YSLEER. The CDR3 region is CASSPGGGASRLYF. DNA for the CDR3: TGCGCCAGCAGCCCCGGAGGGGGGGCTAGTCGCTTGTATTTT.

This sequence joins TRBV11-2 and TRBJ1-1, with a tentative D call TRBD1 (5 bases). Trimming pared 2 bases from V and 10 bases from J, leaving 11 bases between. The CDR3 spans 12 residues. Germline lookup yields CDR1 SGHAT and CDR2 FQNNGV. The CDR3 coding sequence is TGTGCCAGCAGCTTACTGCGTAGGGGAGCTTTCTTT. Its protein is CASSLLRRGAFF.

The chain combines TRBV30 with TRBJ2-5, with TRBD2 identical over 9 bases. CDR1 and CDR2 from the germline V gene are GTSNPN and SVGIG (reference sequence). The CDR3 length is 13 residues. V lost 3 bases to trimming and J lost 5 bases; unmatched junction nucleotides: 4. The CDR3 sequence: CAWRAGGMETQYF. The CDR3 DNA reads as TGTGCCTGGAGGGCGGGGGGGATGGAGACCCAGTACTTC.

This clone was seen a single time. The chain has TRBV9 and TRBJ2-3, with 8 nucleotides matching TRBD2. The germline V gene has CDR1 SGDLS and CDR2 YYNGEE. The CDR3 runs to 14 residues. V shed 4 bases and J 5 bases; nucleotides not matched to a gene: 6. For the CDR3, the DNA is TGTGCCAGCAGCTTTAGCGGGGCGGGAGATACGCAGTATTTT. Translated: CASSFSGAGDTQYF.

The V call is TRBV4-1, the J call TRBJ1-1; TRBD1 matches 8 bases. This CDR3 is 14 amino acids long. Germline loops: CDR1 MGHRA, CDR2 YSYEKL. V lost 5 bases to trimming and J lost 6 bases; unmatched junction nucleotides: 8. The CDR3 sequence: CASSFRQGSAEAFF. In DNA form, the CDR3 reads TGCGCCAGCAGCTTCCGACAGGGGTCCGCTGAAGCTTTCTTT.

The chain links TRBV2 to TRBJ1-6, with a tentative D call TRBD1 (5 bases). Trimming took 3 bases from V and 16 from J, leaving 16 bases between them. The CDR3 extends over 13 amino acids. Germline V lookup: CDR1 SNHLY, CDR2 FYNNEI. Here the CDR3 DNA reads TGTGCCAGCAGTGAGGACACAGGCCTCCTGCTCCACTTT. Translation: CASSEDTGLLLHF.

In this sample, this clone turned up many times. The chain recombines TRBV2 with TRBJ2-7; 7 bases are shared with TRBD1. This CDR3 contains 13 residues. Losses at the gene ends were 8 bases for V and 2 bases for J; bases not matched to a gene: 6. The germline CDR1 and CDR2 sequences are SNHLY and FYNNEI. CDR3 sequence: CASSGQTTYEQYF. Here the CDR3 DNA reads TGTGCCAGCTCGGGACAGACCACCTACGAGCAGTACTTC.

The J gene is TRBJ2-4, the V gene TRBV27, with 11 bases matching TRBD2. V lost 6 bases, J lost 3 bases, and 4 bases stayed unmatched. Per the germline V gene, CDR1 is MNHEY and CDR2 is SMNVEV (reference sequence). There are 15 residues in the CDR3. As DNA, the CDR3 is TGTGCCAGCAGCAAACTAGCGGGGGACAAAAACATTCAGTACTTC. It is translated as CASSKLAGDKNIQYF.